These 24 T cell receptor beta chains originate from one sample sequenced in a study of T-cell reconstitution after alpha-beta-depleted transplantation in children. It was with unique molecular identifiers that the TCRbeta library was prepared. Each CDR3 protein is one row after TCRdb ran MiXCR on the PCR reads. The sample contains just over 70,000 distinct CDR3 sequences, about 7.3% of which appear only once. The sample consisted of PBMCs from the stem cell graft donor, taken from the stem cell graft. The receptors shown here come from a human donor who donated a stem cell graft to a child with acute lymphoblastic leukemia.

This clonotype was found many times. The J gene is TRBJ2-1, the V gene TRBV6-2 or TRBV6-3, with D uncertain. Germline V lookup: CDR1 MNHEY, CDR2 SVGEGT. This CDR3 region has 13 residues. V lost 1 base to trimming and J lost 8 bases, with 9 bases between them. The CDR3 spells CASSYFVRDEQFF. For the CDR3, the DNA is TGTGCCAGCAGTTACTTCGTTAGGGATGAGCAGTTCTTC.

This clonotype appeared many times. This sequence joins TRBV15 and TRBJ2-7, with 12 bases identical to TRBD2. The CDR3 covers 17 residues. Trimming took 0 bases from V and 2 from J; bases not matched to a gene: 5. CDR1 is LNHNV, CDR2 YYDKDF, per germline (reference sequence). CDR3 region: CATSRDGLAGNTYEQYF. CDR3 DNA sequence: TGTGCCACCAGCAGAGATGGACTAGCGGGGAATACCTACGAGCAGTACTTC.

This clonotype was counted many times. The J gene is TRBJ2-3, the V gene TRBV29-1; D assignment may be TRBD1 or TRBD2 (6 bases each). Trimming took 7 bases from V and 6 from J, leaving 23 bases between them. The CDR3 totals 15 residues. CDR1 SQVTM and CDR2 ANQGSEA come from the germline V gene. CDR3 protein: CSGRGPLPAADTQYF. CDR3 DNA sequence: TGCAGCGGACGGGGGCCCCTACCCGCGGCGGATACGCAGTATTTT.

This clonotype was counted many times. The chain joins TRBV4-1 to TRBJ2-1, with D possibly matching TRBD2 (6 bases). Germline V gives CDR1 MGHRA, CDR2 YSYEKL. V lost 2 bases and J lost 10, with 12 bases in between. CDR3 size: 13 residues. The CDR3 region is CASSQYQGGEQFF. The CDR3 DNA reads TGCGCCAGCAGCCAATATCAGGGAGGCGAGCAGTTCTTC.

This clonotype was detected many times. The chain employs TRBV7-2 and TRBJ1-2; D might be TRBD1 (6 bases). The CDR3 covers 13 residues. CDR1 and CDR2 (germline): SGHTA, FQGNSA. V lost 5 bases to trimming and J lost 7 bases, with 14 bases between them. CDR3 sequence (DNA): TGTGCCAGCAGCAATCCACAGGGACCTGGCTACACCTTC. It encodes CASSNPQGPGYTF.

This clonotype has ten or more counts. The CDR3 here is CAISESGRGRYEQYF. The CDR3 coding sequence is TGTGCCATCAGTGAGTCGGGCAGGGGGAGGTACGAGCAGTACTTC. The J gene is TRBJ2-7, the V gene TRBV10-3, with D perhaps matching TRBD1 (7 bases). CDR3 length: 15 residues. V was clipped by 0 bases and J by 4 bases, with 13 bases between them. Germline CDR1 reads ENHRY; CDR2 reads SYGVKD.

This clonotype showed up many times. The V call is TRBV6-4, the J call TRBJ2-3; D is undetermined. Germline loops: CDR1 MRHNA, CDR2 SNTAGT. The CDR3 sequence is 14 residues long. V lost 4 bases, J lost 0 bases, and 8 bases lay in between. The CDR3 coding sequence is TGTGCCAGCAGTGCCACTATTAGCACAGATACGCAGTATTTT. It is translated as CASSATISTDTQYF.

This clonotype was seen ten or more times. This sequence joins TRBV5-1 and TRBJ1-2, with TRBD1 identical over 11 bases. This CDR3 has 14 residues. Germline assignment: CDR1 SGHRS and CDR2 YFSETQ. The V and J ends lost 0 bases and 7 bases, in that order; junction bases with no gene match: 2. The CDR3 coding sequence is TGCGCCAGCAGCTTGGCGGGACAGGGGGTTGGCTACACCTTC. Translated, it gives CASSLAGQGVGYTF.

This clonotype came up a few times. The J gene is TRBJ2-2, the V gene TRBV5-1; D remains ambiguous. Trimming removed 0 bases at V and 3 bases at J, with 9 bases between. Germline V gene sequence: CDR1 SGHRS, CDR2 YFSETQ. The CDR3 length is 15 residues. DNA for the CDR3: TGCGCCAGCAGCTTGGTGCCAGGAGACACCGGGGAGCTGTTTTTT. Its translation: CASSLVPGDTGELFF.

The J gene is TRBJ2-3, the V gene TRBV13; 9 bases map to TRBD2. Germline V gives CDR1 PRHDT, CDR2 FYEKMQ (reference sequence). CDR3 length: 21 residues. V shed 5 bases, J shed 1 base, and the junction held 22 bases outside the gene matches. Here the CDR3 reads CASSRPKPGLARQNGTDTQYF. CDR3 sequence (DNA): TGTGCCAGCAGCCGACCCAAACCGGGACTAGCTCGGCAAAACGGCACAGATACGCAGTATTTT.

This clonotype was detected a few times. The CDR3 protein is CASSFARGADTQYF. DNA for the CDR3: TGTGCCAGCAGCTTCGCAAGGGGGGCAGATACGCAGTATTTT. The rearrangement links TRBV5-4 to TRBJ2-3; possibly TRBD1 or TRBD2 for D (6 bases each). Germline V gives CDR1 SGHNT, CDR2 YYREEE (reference sequence). CDR3 length: 14 residues. Trimming pared 2 bases from V and 4 bases from J, leaving 11 bases between.

At least ten counts were recorded for this clonotype. The V call is TRBV28, the J call TRBJ2-6, with D possibly matching TRBD1 (5 bases). Germline CDR1 reads MDHEN; CDR2 reads SYDVKM. The CDR3 extends over 17 amino acids. The V gene lost 2 bases and the J gene lost 3 bases, with 14 bases spanning the gap. The CDR3: CASSLVGVFLGANVLTF. CDR3 sequence (DNA): TGTGCCAGCAGTTTAGTAGGGGTATTCCTTGGGGCCAACGTCCTGACTTTC.

The V call is TRBV9, the J call TRBJ1-1; maybe TRBD1 (6 bases). From germline, CDR1 is SGDLS and CDR2 YYNGEE. The length of the CDR3 is 14 residues. Deletions cut 4 bases from V and 5 bases from J, with 15 bases between. CDR3 nucleotide sequence: TGTGCCAGCAGCTTTGGGACTAGGGGGACTGAAGCTTTCTTT. It specifies CASSFGTRGTEAFF.

In this sample, this clonotype turned up many times. The chain has TRBV4-3 and TRBJ1-5; unclear D gene. The germline V and J ends were trimmed by 0 bases and 10 bases, with 10 bases remaining between them. The CDR3 runs 13 residues. Germline loops: CDR1 LGHNA, CDR2 YSLEER. The CDR3 sequence: CASSQDRGSPQHF. DNA of the CDR3: TGCGCCAGCAGCCAAGATCGAGGCAGTCCCCAGCATTTT.

The table lists this clonotype with many counts. The genes are TRBV7-7 and TRBJ2-1; D is unresolved. CDR3 length: 13 residues. Germline CDR1 reads SSHAT; CDR2 reads FNYEAQ (reference sequence). Trimming stripped 1 base from V and 8 bases from J, with 9 bases between. The CDR3 spells CASSLVAQDEQFF. The CDR3 bases are TGTGCCAGCAGCTTAGTGGCCCAGGATGAGCAGTTCTTC.

Many counts were recorded for this clonotype. The chain joins TRBV12-3 or TRBV12-4 to TRBJ2-7; TRBD1 might be the D (6 bases). The V gene lost 3 bases and the J gene lost 1 base, with 10 bases spanning the gap. The CDR3 loop spans 14 amino acids. CDR3 nucleotides: TGTGCCAGCAGTTTGGGGCAGGGGTCCTACGAGCAGTACTTC. Translated: CASSLGQGSYEQYF.

This clonotype was observed once. A junction boundary mismatches the germline segment, possibly from a read error. The genes are TRBV19 and TRBJ2-7, with D possibly being TRBD1 (6 bases). Germline V gives CDR1 LNHDA, CDR2 SQIVND (reference sequence). The CDR3 has 14 residues. Here the CDR3 reads CASSIDRGGNEQDF. DNA for the CDR3: TGTGCCAGTAGTATAGATCGAGGGGGAAACGAGCAGGACTTC.

This clonotype was found many times. The rearrangement uses TRBV11-2 and TRBJ2-5, with D perhaps matching TRBD1 or TRBD2 (5 bases each). The CDR3 runs to 17 residues. Trimming shortened V by 3 bases and J by 0 bases, and 17 bases separated the two germline ends. The V gene's germline CDR1 is SGHAT and CDR2 FQNNGV. The CDR3 nucleotides read TGTGCCAGCAGCTTTCGTCGAGGGGAAACGTACCAAGAGACCCAGTACTTC. Its protein product is CASSFRRGETYQETQYF. Full variable domain (remainder filled in from reference TRBV11-2 and TRBJ2-5): EAGVAQSPRYKIIEKRQSVAFWCNPISGHATLYWYQQILGQGPKLLIQFQNNGVVDDSQLPKDRFSAERLKGVDSTLKIQPAKLEDSAVYLCASSFRRGETYQETQYFGPGTRLLVL.

This clonotype was observed many times. The gene calls are TRBV27 and TRBJ2-1, with 7 bases matching TRBD1. V lost 4 bases, J lost 7 bases, and 1 base stayed unmatched. The CDR3 covers 12 residues. Germline CDR1 MNHEY, CDR2 SMNVEV (reference sequence). CDR3 residues: CASSWTGNEQFF. In nucleotides, the CDR3 is TGTGCCAGCAGTTGGACAGGTAATGAGCAGTTCTTC.

This clonotype was picked up many times. The chain uses TRBV7-2 and TRBJ2-7; 8 nucleotides agree with TRBD1. Germline CDR1 reads SGHTA; CDR2 reads FQGNSA. Trimming at V came to 4 bases and at J to 1 base, leaving 6 bases not matched to a gene. The CDR3 totals 15 residues. The CDR3 region is CASSYAGGGSYEQYF. In DNA, the CDR3 is TGTGCCAGCAGCTACGCAGGGGGCGGTTCCTACGAGCAGTACTTC.

In its sample, this clonotype was seen many times. The chain combines TRBV20-1 with TRBJ2-1, with 7 nucleotides matching TRBD2. The V gene's germline CDR1 is DFQATT and CDR2 SNEGSKA (reference sequence). The CDR3 spans 14 residues. V shed 3 bases, J shed 3 bases, and the junction held 5 bases outside the gene matches. CDR3 nucleotide sequence: TGCAGTGCTAGGGAGCGGGGATTCTACAATGAGCAGTTCTTC. This translates into CSARERGFYNEQFF.

This clonotype has only a few counts. The chain couples TRBV5-4 to TRBJ2-2; no reliable D call. The ends were cut back, 0 bases at V and 2 bases at J, with 23 bases in the middle. CDR3 size: 20 residues. Germline V gene lookup returns CDR1 SGHNT and CDR2 YYREEE (reference sequence). The CDR3: CASSLEVARVLFPNTGELFF. The CDR3 bases are TGTGCCAGCAGCTTGGAGGTCGCTAGAGTATTGTTCCCAAACACCGGGGAGCTGTTTTTT.

This clonotype was found many times. V and J are TRBV5-1 and TRBJ2-7; unclear D gene. The CDR3 sequence is 13 residues long. Deletions cut 0 bases from V and 4 bases from J, with 8 bases between. Looked up from germline, CDR1 is SGHRS and CDR2 is YFSETQ. The CDR3 spells CASSLDEVYEQYF. CDR3 coding DNA: TGCGCCAGCAGCTTGGATGAGGTTTACGAGCAGTACTTC.

This clonotype occurred many times. The chain joins TRBV6-4 to TRBJ2-1; maybe TRBD1 (5 bases). Germline V lookup: CDR1 MRHNA, CDR2 SNTAGT. Trimming removed 2 bases at V and 6 bases at J, with 14 bases between. The CDR3 extends over 15 amino acids. The DNA for the CDR3 is TGTGCCAGCAGTGACGGGGAAGACAGTACCAATGAGCAGTTCTTC. Amino acids: CASSDGEDSTNEQFF.